This T cell receptor beta chain was captured by sequencing in a study of cytomegalovirus exposure and HLA in healthy donors. V dropped 3 bases and J dropped 3; count of bases not matched to a gene: 8. Germline-derived CDR1 and CDR2 are MNHEY and SMNVEV (reference sequence). CDR3 length: 16 amino acids. Points on this clone: Its antigen is unknown.

Study findings and constraints: A later analysis linked 15,000 to 20,000 TCR beta sequences to HLA alleles at 0.05 false discovery rate. A missense DCLRE1C variant was associated with V- and J-gene trimming of TCR beta chains in a later analysis, and an independent cohort replicated the association. The investigators catalogued about 170 TCR beta chains as cytomegalovirus-associated.

In the PCR, 60 Vbeta and 13 Jbeta primers were used. Only in-frame clones appear in the TCRdb table, and some are missing; sequencing was by immunoSEQ multiplex PCR. The profile shows around 31,000 clones, 62% of them singletons. The TCR originated in a male donor in good health and CMV-seropositive. Input material: PBMCs. The rearrangement links TRBV27 to TRBJ1-5; 7 bases are shared with TRBD1. CDR3 residues: CASSFTPTGFNQPQHF. The CDR3 nucleotides are TGTGCCAGCAGTTTTACCCCGACAGGGTTCAATCAGCCCCAGCATTTT.